The entry that follows covers one TCR beta chain sequence. TCRdb's copy holds only in-frame clones and misses some; the assay was immunoSEQ multiplex PCR. In the table there are some 120,000 clones, roughly nine tenths of which are singletons. The Seattle patients, enrolled during active infection, were followed longitudinally. This sample was included in a study of blood T cell repertoires in COVID-19. Study as a whole: Samples taken during acute and convalescent COVID-19 were collected in the United States, Italy and Spain.

Sequenced material: peripheral blood. This TCR derives from a man aged 55 to 70 with COVID-19, enrolled during active disease.

The CDR3 coding sequence is TGTGCCACCGGGACAGGATCCTATGGCTACACCTTC. It yields the protein CATGTGSYGYTF. This chain links TRBV28 with TRBJ1-2; 8 nucleotides agree with TRBD1. The ends lost 10 bases at V and 4 bases at J; junction bases unmatched: 5. The germline gives CDR1 MDHEN, CDR2 SYDVKM. The CDR3 loop spans 12 amino acids.